The 3 T cell receptor beta chains given below trace back to one sample, sequenced in a study of CD8 T cells in ankylosing spondylitis. Notes on the study in general: Within ankylosing spondylitis blood, a TCR beta motif made up of several highly homologous variants appeared to be characteristic.

Their antigens are not known. TCRdb reprocessed the 5' RACE reads via MiXCR and lists one record per CDR3 protein. The repertoire holds about 440,000 distinct CDR3 sequences, with about a sixth as singletons. Sequences were obtained from blood, either unsorted or a sorted T cell fraction (not recorded which). The receptors stem from a male donor with ankylosing spondylitis.

A note on this clonotype: A much larger clone is a single base away; this may be a read error. No conserved phenylalanine or tryptophan is present at the end of the CDR3, so a read error is the likely explanation. This chain links TRBV7-2 with TRBJ1-4, with D possibly being TRBD1 (6 bases). Deletions cut 4 bases from V and 11 bases from J, with 11 bases between. The CDR3 sequence is 12 residues long. Germline CDR1 is SGHTA and CDR2 is FQGNSA. The CDR3 is CASSSQGRKLFL. CDR3 nucleotides: TGTGCCAGCAGCTCCCAGGGGAGGAAACTGTTTCTT.

This rearrangement joins TRBV6-5 to TRBJ2-7; 9 bases are a match to TRBD2. The CDR3 loop spans 18 amino acids. V was pared by 2 bases and J by 4 bases, with 15 bases of the junction left unmatched. The germline gives CDR1 MNHEY, CDR2 SVGAGI. CDR3 sequence reads: CASSYRAPGLASQYEQYF. CDR3 bases: TGTGCCAGCAGTTACCGGGCGCCGGGACTAGCCAGCCAGTACGAGCAGTACTTC.

Only a few counts were recorded for this clonotype. V and J are TRBV20-1 and TRBJ2-4; no firm D call. The CDR3 contains 12 residues. Germline V gene lookup returns CDR1 DFQATT and CDR2 SNEGSKA (reference sequence). V lost 2 bases, J lost 6 bases, and 8 bases lay in between. CDR3 amino acids: CSARHSTNIQYF. DNA for the CDR3: TGCAGTGCTAGACACTCCACAAACATTCAGTACTTC.